This is a list of T cell receptor beta chains from one sample in a study of cytotoxic CD8 clonotypes in ibrutinib-treated CLL. Data came from immunoSEQ multiplex PCR; TCRdb stores just in-frame clones and leaves some out. This table has approximately 150,000 clones, over 75% appearing once. This specimen was PBMCs, taken at disease progression, from a patient treated with ibrutinib. These receptors were taken from a human donor with chronic lymphocytic leukemia. Each CDR3 is given with its conserved first and last residue. Fields, in order: V gene, clone size, J gene, D gene, CDR3 DNA, CDR3 protein. D genes are given only for firm matches. The size of a clone is reported for some rows only, either as once, few or many, or as a class for expanded clones.

V gene: TRBV7-2
clone size: -
J gene: TRBJ2-2
D gene: -
CDR3 DNA: TGTGCCAGCAGCCTCGAGGTGCACACCGGGGAGCTGTTTTTT
CDR3 protein: CASSLEVHTGELFF

V gene: TRBV7-2
clone size: -
J gene: TRBJ1-1
D gene: -
CDR3 DNA: TGTGCCAGCAGCTTAATGGGGGACACTGAAGCTTTCTTT
CDR3 protein: CASSLMGDTEAFF

V gene: TRBV27
clone size: -
J gene: TRBJ1-5
D gene: -
CDR3 DNA: TGTGCCAGCAGTACACGGACAGATGGTCAGCCCCAGCATTTT
CDR3 protein: CASSTRTDGQPQHF

V gene: TRBV7-6
clone size: -
J gene: TRBJ1-1
D gene: TRBD1
CDR3 DNA: TGTGCCAGCAGCTCCGCGTGGACAGGGGGCGAAGCTTTCTTT
CDR3 protein: CASSSAWTGGEAFF

V gene: TRBV19
clone size: -
J gene: TRBJ1-2
D gene: TRBD1
CDR3 DNA: TGTGCCAGTAGTAGCGGGACAGGGGGTCTGGATGGCTACACCTTC
CDR3 protein: CASSSGTGGLDGYTF

V gene: TRBV5-4
clone size: -
J gene: TRBJ2-1
D gene: TRBD2
CDR3 DNA: TGTGCCAGCAGCTCCCCTCTTGGCGGGAGGGACTACAATGAGCAGTTCTTC
CDR3 protein: CASSSPLGGRDYNEQFF

V gene: TRBV6-1
clone size: -
J gene: TRBJ2-7
D gene: -
CDR3 DNA: TGTGCCAGCAGTGTGGGGGGCCAGGGAAGCTACGAGCAGTACTTC
CDR3 protein: CASSVGGQGSYEQYF

V gene: TRBV6-6
clone size: -
J gene: TRBJ1-2
D gene: -
CDR3 DNA: TGTGCCAGCAGACCCGGGAGGGACTATGGCTACACCTTC
CDR3 protein: CASRPGRDYGYTF

V gene: TRBV9
clone size: -
J gene: TRBJ2-7
D gene: TRBD1
CDR3 DNA: TGTGCCAGCAGCGCGGGGACAGGGGGCGAGGAGCAGTACTTC
CDR3 protein: CASSAGTGGEEQYF

V gene: TRBV5-1
clone size: -
J gene: TRBJ1-2
D gene: -
CDR3 DNA: TGCGCCAGCAGCTTGCAGTCGGGGGCTACCAACTATGGCTACACCTTC
CDR3 protein: CASSLQSGATNYGYTF

V gene: TRBV27
clone size: many
J gene: TRBJ2-1
D gene: TRBD2
CDR3 DNA: TGTGCCAGCAGTTTATATTACGGCGGGAGGGCCTACAATGAGCAGTTCTTC
CDR3 protein: CASSLYYGGRAYNEQFF

V gene: TRBV19
clone size: -
J gene: TRBJ2-2
D gene: TRBD2
CDR3 DNA: TGTGCCACATCAAGGAGCGGGAGGGGGACCGGGGAGCTGTTTTTT
CDR3 protein: CATSRSGRGTGELFF

V gene: TRBV11-3
clone size: -
J gene: TRBJ1-3
D gene: -
CDR3 DNA: TGTGCCAGCAGCGTGGTGGGCACCATATATTTT
CDR3 protein: CASSVVGTIYF

V gene: TRBV4-2
clone size: -
J gene: TRBJ2-1
D gene: TRBD2
CDR3 DNA: TGTGCCAGCAGCCAAGATCGAGGGGTTAGCGGGAGGGCCTATTTTTATGGCGTTGAGCAGTTCTTC
CDR3 protein: CASSQDRGVSGRAYFYGVEQFF

V gene: TRBV28
clone size: -
J gene: TRBJ2-2
D gene: -
CDR3 DNA: TGTGCCAGCAGTTTAGGGCAGGTTCTGACCGGGGAGCTGTTTTTT
CDR3 protein: CASSLGQVLTGELFF

V gene: TRBV10-1
clone size: -
J gene: TRBJ1-1
D gene: -
CDR3 DNA: TGCGCCAGCAGTGGGCAGACGAACACTGAAGCTTTCTTT
CDR3 protein: CASSGQTNTEAFF

V gene: TRBV10-3
clone size: -
J gene: TRBJ2-2
D gene: -
CDR3 DNA: TGTGCCATCAGGACCGGGACCGAGAACACCGGGGAGCTGTTTTTT
CDR3 protein: CAIRTGTENTGELFF

V gene: TRBV5-1
clone size: -
J gene: TRBJ1-1
D gene: -
CDR3 DNA: TGCGCCAGCAGCTTGACTTTTGGGGGCTCAAACACTGAAGCTTTCTTT
CDR3 protein: CASSLTFGGSNTEAFF

V gene: TRBV27
clone size: -
J gene: TRBJ2-3
D gene: -
CDR3 DNA: TGTGCCAGCAGCCTCCCTCTCGAGGGGGGGCAGAGAGATACGCAGTATTTT
CDR3 protein: CASSLPLEGGQRDTQYF

V gene: TRBV27
clone size: once
J gene: TRBJ1-2
D gene: -
CDR3 DNA: TGTGCCAGCAGTTTAAGCGACCCCCGATATGGCTACACCTTC
CDR3 protein: CASSLSDPRYGYTF

V gene: TRBV5-4
clone size: once
J gene: TRBJ2-7
D gene: TRBD2
CDR3 DNA: TGTGCCAGCAGTCGAGCGGGAGAGAGGTACGAGCAGTACTTC
CDR3 protein: CASSRAGERYEQYF

V gene: TRBV14
clone size: -
J gene: TRBJ1-2
D gene: TRBD1
CDR3 DNA: TGTGCCAGCAGTCCCGGGACAGGGAACCTTCATGGCTACACCTTC
CDR3 protein: CASSPGTGNLHGYTF

V gene: TRBV6-5
clone size: -
J gene: TRBJ2-7
D gene: -
CDR3 DNA: TGTGCCAGCAGTTACTCGCCAGCCTACGAGCAGTACTTC
CDR3 protein: CASSYSPAYEQYF

V gene: TRBV6-5
clone size: -
J gene: TRBJ2-7
D gene: TRBD2
CDR3 DNA: TGTGCCAGCACTAGGGGGGGACTAGCGAGTTTATGGCAGTACTTC
CDR3 protein: CASTRGGLASLWQYF

V gene: TRBV11-2
clone size: -
J gene: TRBJ2-3
D gene: TRBD2
CDR3 DNA: TGTGCCAGCAGCTTAGTGCAGCGGGAGGGCACAGATACGCAGTATTTT
CDR3 protein: CASSLVQREGTDTQYF

V gene: TRBV18
clone size: -
J gene: TRBJ1-3
D gene: TRBD1
CDR3 DNA: TGTGCCAGCTCACTCTTGGACAGGGGGCTGACAAAAGATGGAAACACCATATATTTT
CDR3 protein: CASSLLDRGLTKDGNTIYF

V gene: TRBV11-2
clone size: once
J gene: TRBJ1-1
D gene: -
CDR3 DNA: TGTGCCAGCAGCTTCCCAGGGGCCAAGACTGAAGCTTTCTTT
CDR3 protein: CASSFPGAKTEAFF

V gene: TRBV19
clone size: -
J gene: TRBJ1-1
D gene: -
CDR3 DNA: TGTGCCAGTAGTACCTACCCCAGGGTGGAGAACACTGAAGCTTTCTTT
CDR3 protein: CASSTYPRVENTEAFF